This T cell receptor (beta chain) was recorded in a study of shared T cell receptors in the human thymus. TCRdb's table, derived via immunoSEQ multiplex PCR, lists solely in-frame clones and lacks some. The sample has about 380,000 clones, approximately 95% seen once. Germline CDR1 SGHVS, CDR2 FNYEAQ. This CDR3 has 15 residues. V lost 6 bases and J lost 0, with 12 bases in between. The chain is built from TRBV7-6 and TRBJ1-3, with D tentatively TRBD1 (6 bases). This TCR was recovered from a human donor. Sample: thymocytes. CDR3 in DNA: TGTGCCAGCAGACTTACGACAGGCTCTGGAAACACCATATATTTT. It translates to CASRLTTGSGNTIYF.